A selection of T cell receptor beta chains follows, all from one sample in a study of blood T cell repertoires in COVID-19. Measured with immunoSEQ multiplex PCR; TCRdb has only the in-frame clones, and not every one. The repertoire holds approximately 170,000 clones, roughly nine tenths seen once, with around a quarter in the top ten. Sequencing used peripheral blood. These receptors originate from a man aged 55-75 years with acute or convalescent COVID-19. Both conserved end residues are part of each CDR3. Each record gives: J gene, V gene, CDR3 length, CDR3 protein.

>TRBJ2-1|TRBV6-2/TRBV6-3|15
CASSFSSEPYNEQFF
>TRBJ2-5|TRBV4-1|16
CASSLSTDSNQETQYF
>TRBJ1-1|TRBV7-3|15
CASSLQPSGRTEAFF
>TRBJ2-2|TRBV24-1|14
CATGERGNTGELFF
>TRBJ1-2|TRBV19|11
CASSIGGSYTF
>TRBJ1-1|TRBV2|13
CASGLLAGDEAFF
>TRBJ1-1|TRBV11-3|15
CASRSFRGKNTEAFF
>TRBJ1-1|TRBV6-4|13
CASRAGAGTEAFF
>TRBJ2-2|TRBV2|15
CASSEVSSRTGELFF
>TRBJ1-5|TRBV21-1|12
CASSKEEGDQHF
>TRBJ1-1|TRBV19|12
CASSVTGAEAFF
>TRBJ2-7|TRBV4-1|18
CASSQDGIAGPDYYEQYF
>TRBJ1-2|TRBV7-3|15
CASSLTTGGSDGYTF
>TRBJ2-1|TRBV30|15
CAWSVSGRTYNEQFF
>TRBJ1-2|TRBV19|14
CASRLDRGGYGYTF
>TRBJ2-5|TRBV4-3|16
CASSQDGGLPQETQYF